The next 4 T cell receptor beta chains were all read from a single sample in a study of low-dose radiotherapy and immunotherapy resistance in tumors. Documented time point: before trial treatment. Primers targeting TRAV and TRBV primed first-strand cDNA, covering alpha and beta chains. The authors amplified TCRs for about 20 PCR cycles with a constant-region primer and a V-primer adapter. TCRdb re-called the reads through MiXCR, storing one row per CDR3 protein. The table has 85,000 to 95,000 distinct CDR3 sequences, 9.4% seen once; the top ten hold about 1%. Specimen: PBMCs, collected before treatment. These TCRs come from a male donor with prostate cancer.

This clonotype was observed many times. The J gene is TRBJ2-7, the V gene TRBV12-3 or TRBV12-4; D may correspond to TRBD1 or TRBD2 (5 bases each). Trimming removed 2 bases from V and 10 bases from J, with 21 bases in between. The CDR3 has 15 residues. For the CDR3, the DNA is TGTGCCAGCAGTTTACGCATTTCGAGAGGGGCCGCACAGTACTTC. It codes for CASSLRISRGAAQYF.

This clonotype was seen many times. The rearrangement joins TRBV7-2 to TRBJ2-2, with a tentative D call TRBD1 (5 bases). CDR1 SGHTA and CDR2 FQGNSA come from the germline V gene. Trimming removed 6 bases from V and 7 bases from J, with 12 bases in between. The CDR3 consists of 13 residues. The CDR3 here is CASRREGVGELFF. The CDR3 DNA follows: TGTGCCAGCAGACGAGAAGGGGTCGGGGAGCTGTTTTTT.

This clonotype was counted ten times or more. V gene TRBV6-2 or TRBV6-3 combines with J gene TRBJ1-5, with TRBD1 matching over 7 bases. In germline, CDR1 is MNHEY, CDR2 SVGEGT. The CDR3 has 19 amino acids. The J segment lost 1 base and the V segment lost 5 bases, leaving 17 bases of the junction unmatched. The CDR3: CASSTPGTATGLSNQPQHF. The CDR3 nucleotides read TGTGCCAGCAGTACGCCCGGGACAGCCACGGGGTTGAGCAATCAGCCCCAGCATTTT.

In the case of this clonotype: This may be a read error, as it is one base from a much larger clone. This chain joins TRBV29-1 and TRBJ2-3; tentatively, D is TRBD2 (6 bases). V was trimmed by 6 bases and J by 2 bases, leaving 12 bases between them. Germline CDR1 reads SQVTM; CDR2 reads ANQGSEA. The CDR3 is 13 amino acids. Here the CDR3 DNA reads TGCAGCGTCAGCGGGCTGTTCACAGATACGCAGTATTTT. Encoded protein: CSVSGLFTDTQYF.